The next 19 T cell receptor beta chains were all read from a single sample in a study of T-cell memory formation after mild COVID-19. MiXCR, run by TCRdb on the 5' RACE reads, gives a single entry per CDR3 protein. The table records 140,000 to 150,000 distinct CDR3 sequences, under 30% of them present only once. The sample comprised PBMCs or a T cell subset sorted from them (not recorded which). The receptors here all came from an adult woman who had mild COVID-19 (a few samples of this study predate the infection). Cell type and time point are not known.

The J gene is TRBJ2-7, the V gene TRBV15; D remains ambiguous. CDR3 length equals 14 residues. The V gene lost 0 bases and the J gene lost 6 bases, with 12 bases spanning the gap. The germline V gene encodes CDR1 LNHNV and CDR2 YYDKDF (reference sequence). CDR3 loop: CATSRDRDTGEQYF. The CDR3 DNA reads as TGTGCCACCAGCAGAGATAGAGACACTGGCGAGCAGTACTTC.

The chain carries TRBV7-9 and TRBJ2-7; TRBD1 might be the D (6 bases). With 6 bases removed from V and 6 bases from J, the gap between germline ends came to 21 bases. In germline, CDR1 is SEHNR, CDR2 FQNEAQ (reference sequence). This CDR3 is built from 15 residues. The CDR3 sequence: CASSHMRTADFEQYF. CDR3 sequence (DNA): TGTGCCAGCAGTCACATGAGGACAGCCGACTTCGAGCAGTACTTC.

The rearrangement links TRBV6-2 or TRBV6-3 to TRBJ1-1; D not resolved. Looked up from germline, CDR1 is MNHEY and CDR2 is SVGEGT. V was cut by 4 bases and J by 4 bases, with 10 bases left in between. This CDR3 contains 13 residues. For the CDR3, the DNA is TGTGCCAGCAGTTGGGGTATAATCACTGAAGCTTTCTTT. Its translation: CASSWGIITEAFF.

The genes are TRBV12-3 or TRBV12-4 and TRBJ2-1, with a possible D match to TRBD2 (6 bases). CDR3 length equals 11 residues. Trimming shortened V by 8 bases and J by 10 bases, and 12 bases separated the two germline ends. The chain's CDR3 is CASGGVGEQFF. CDR3 DNA: TGTGCCAGCGGAGGGGTCGGGGAGCAGTTCTTC.

This clonotype was detected a few times. The CDR3 nucleotides are TGTGCCAGCAGTTTGGGATACATTCAGTACTTC. Amino acids: CASSLGYIQYF. V gene TRBV12-3 or TRBV12-4 combines with J gene TRBJ2-4; D not certain. V was clipped by 3 bases and J by 8 bases, with 5 bases between them. This CDR3 region has 11 residues.

The sample holds a few counts of this clonotype. The chain uses TRBV6-5 and TRBJ2-7, with D hard to call. Trimming stripped 6 bases from V and 3 bases from J, with 12 bases between. The CDR3 has 13 residues. CDR1 MNHEY and CDR2 SVGAGI come from the germline V gene. Here the CDR3 DNA reads TGTGCCAGCAGCTACGGACCCGGCTACGAGCAGTACTTC. It codes for CASSYGPGYEQYF.

The V and J genes are TRBV5-1 and TRBJ2-1; D may be TRBD2 (6 bases). In germline, CDR1 is SGHRS, CDR2 YFSETQ. Trimming took off 0 bases at V and 2 bases at J, with 15 bases between the two ends. The CDR3 sequence is 17 residues long. CDR3 residues: CASSLEAGPFPYNEQFF. In nucleotides, the CDR3 is TGCGCCAGCAGCTTGGAGGCGGGGCCGTTTCCCTACAATGAGCAGTTCTTC.

V and J are TRBV6-5 and TRBJ2-7; tentatively, D is TRBD2 (5 bases). CDR1 and CDR2 from the germline V gene are MNHEY and SVGAGI. This CDR3 region has 15 residues. Between the trimmed V and J ends, which lost 0 bases and 3 bases, there was a span of 12 bases. CDR3 in amino acids: CASSYSPDSLYEQYF. The CDR3 DNA is TGTGCCAGCAGTTACTCCCCGGACTCCCTCTACGAGCAGTACTTC.

The chain links TRBV6-4 to TRBJ2-3; TRBD1 aligns across 8 bases. Germline V gene sequence: CDR1 MRHNA, CDR2 SNTAGT. The CDR3 sequence is 13 residues long. V gave up 4 bases and J gave up 7 bases; unmatched junction bases: 4. Written as DNA, the CDR3 is TGTGCCAGCAGTGCCTGGACAGGGTATACGCAGTATTTT. This encodes CASSAWTGYTQYF.

This chain connects TRBV27 to TRBJ2-1; 12 nucleotides agree with TRBD2. Germline V gene data show CDR1 as MNHEY and CDR2 as SMNVEV (reference sequence). J was trimmed by 4 bases and V by 7 bases; bases with no gene match: 5. The CDR3 is 15 amino acids. Here the CDR3 reads CASIGTSGGYNEQFF. The DNA for the CDR3 is TGTGCCAGCATCGGTACTAGCGGGGGGTACAATGAGCAGTTCTTC.

This clonotype was counted only a few times. Here the CDR3 DNA reads TGCGCCAGCAGTCCCGCCCCAGGGGGTCACGGTCCCTCCTACAATGAGCAGTTCTTC. It codes for CASSPAPGGHGPSYNEQFF. V is TRBV23-1 and J is TRBJ2-1, with 7 bases lining up with TRBD1. TRBV23-1 qualifies as an ORF whose function is uncertain. The ends lost 4 bases at V and 0 bases at J; junction bases unmatched: 15. The CDR3 is 19 amino acids.

There are a few counts of this clonotype. V and J are TRBV4-3 and TRBJ2-7; D not resolved. CDR1 is LGHNA and CDR2 is YSLEER in the germline V gene. This CDR3 is built from 14 residues. V was shortened by 0 bases and J by 2 bases, with 8 bases between the two germline ends. The CDR3: CASSQDSGPYEQYF. Written as DNA, the CDR3 is TGCGCCAGCAGCCAAGACAGTGGGCCCTACGAGCAGTACTTC.

The chain carries TRBV2 and TRBJ2-7; D not certain. Trimming removed 6 bases at V and 0 bases at J, with 12 bases between. This CDR3 is built from 14 residues. Germline V CDR1 and CDR2: SNHLY, FYNNEI. DNA for the CDR3: TGTGCCAGCAGGGGCGGTTTTAGCTCCTACGAGCAGTACTTC. Its protein is CASRGGFSSYEQYF. The full variable domain, with the rest looked up from reference TRBV2 and TRBJ2-7, is EPEVTQTPSHQVTQMGQEVILRCVPISNHLYFYWYRQILGQKVEFLVSFYNNEISEKSEIFDDQFSVERPDGSNFTLKIRSTKLEDSAMYFCASRGGFSSYEQYFGPGTRLTVT.

The chain employs TRBV7-6 and TRBJ2-7; D is tentatively TRBD1 or TRBD2 (5 bases each). This CDR3 contains 14 residues. The V end lost 3 bases, the J end lost 2 bases, and 11 bases lay between the germline ends. Germline V lookup: CDR1 SGHVS, CDR2 FNYEAQ. CDR3: CASSLGPDAYEQYF. CDR3 nucleotide sequence: TGTGCCAGCAGCTTGGGACCCGATGCCTACGAGCAGTACTTC.

The V gene is TRBV29-1, the J gene TRBJ1-1; D is unresolved. The germline gives CDR1 SQVTM, CDR2 ANQGSEA. Trimming pared 4 bases from V and 4 bases from J, leaving 4 bases between. The CDR3 has 10 amino acids. The chain's CDR3 is CSVVVTEAFF. CDR3 in DNA: TGCAGCGTTGTAGTCACTGAAGCTTTCTTT. The full variable domain, in which reference TRBV29-1 and TRBJ1-1 provide the parts outside the CDR3, is SAVISQKPSRDICQRGTSLTIQCQVDSQVTMMFWYRQQPGQSLTLIATANQGSEATYESGFVIDKFPISRPNLTFSTLTVSNMSPEDSSIYLCSVVVTEAFFGQGTRLTVV.

CDR3 nucleotide sequence: TGTGCCAGCAGCTTAGCGTCGGCAACTAAAATCGGTTCACCCCTCCACTTT. Its protein is CASSLASATKIGSPLHF. V gene TRBV7-6 combines with J gene TRBJ1-6; D ambiguous. The CDR3 extends over 17 amino acids. Trimming took off 0 bases at V and 9 bases at J, with 18 bases between the two ends. Germline CDR1 reads SGHVS; CDR2 reads FNYEAQ.

The gene calls are TRBV27 and TRBJ1-2; no definite D call. This CDR3 has 11 amino acids. The V gene lost 6 bases and the J gene lost 10 bases, with 12 bases spanning the gap. Germline values: CDR1 MNHEY, CDR2 SMNVEV (reference sequence). CDR3: CASRSRPTYTF. The CDR3 coding sequence is TGTGCCAGCAGATCCCGCCCCACCTACACCTTC.

The chain is built from TRBV4-1 and TRBJ2-3; D call uncertain. V lost 4 bases, J lost 4 bases, and 9 bases lay in between. The germline gives CDR1 MGHRA, CDR2 YSYEKL. This CDR3 has 13 residues. CDR3 sequence (DNA): TGCGCCAGCAGCCCCCTGGGGTCAGATACGCAGTATTTT. Translating it yields CASSPLGSDTQYF.

This chain links TRBV4-2 with TRBJ2-7; possibly TRBD2 for D (5 bases). CDR3 length: 15 amino acids. V was trimmed by 1 base and J by 0 bases, leaving 10 bases between them. The germline gives CDR1 LGHNA, CDR2 YNFKEQ. Written as DNA, the CDR3 is TGTGCCAGCAGCCAAGGCCTAGGGAGCTCCTACGAGCAGTACTTC. Protein: CASSQGLGSSYEQYF.